This T cell receptor beta chain stems from a study of T cell responses to AZD1222 COVID-19 vaccine. Across the study: Pooled together were second doses at about 4 or about 12 weeks. Overall study findings and caveats: Donors were chiefly white British, with a greater number of females, and clonal diversity was perhaps underestimated. Nearly half of spike-specific TCRs reportedly target unmutated variant regions.

Assay used: immunoSEQ multiplex PCR; TCRdb lists only in-frame clones, some missing. Of approximately 110,000 clones in the sample, approximately 89% were seen once. Only a few counts were recorded for this clone. Its antigen is currently unknown. The origin of this receptor is an adult in good health. The sample consisted of peripheral blood, taken on day 0 of AZD1222 vaccination.

The CDR3 nucleotides are TGTGCCAGCAGCCCCGGGACAGGGGGCGGACGGGAGACCCAGTACTTC. Translating it yields CASSPGTGGGRETQYF. The rearrangement joins TRBV7-9 to TRBJ2-5; TRBD1 agrees at 12 bases. Germline loops: CDR1 SEHNR, CDR2 FQNEAQ (reference sequence). The CDR3 covers 16 residues. V shed 5 bases and J 5 bases; nucleotides not matched to a gene: 9.